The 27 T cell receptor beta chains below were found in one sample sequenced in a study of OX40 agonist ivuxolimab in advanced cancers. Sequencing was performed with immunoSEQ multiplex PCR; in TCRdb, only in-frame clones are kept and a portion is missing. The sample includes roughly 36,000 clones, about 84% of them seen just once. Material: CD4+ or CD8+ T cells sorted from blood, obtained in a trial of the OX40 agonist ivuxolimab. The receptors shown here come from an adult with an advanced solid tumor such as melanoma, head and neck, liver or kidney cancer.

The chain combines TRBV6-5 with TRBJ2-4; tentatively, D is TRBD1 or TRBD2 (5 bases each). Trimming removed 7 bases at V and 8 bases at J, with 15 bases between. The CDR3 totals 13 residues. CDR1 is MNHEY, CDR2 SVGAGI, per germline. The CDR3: CASTGSGAYIQYF. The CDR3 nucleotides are TGTGCCAGCACAGGGAGTGGGGCGTACATTCAGTACTTC.

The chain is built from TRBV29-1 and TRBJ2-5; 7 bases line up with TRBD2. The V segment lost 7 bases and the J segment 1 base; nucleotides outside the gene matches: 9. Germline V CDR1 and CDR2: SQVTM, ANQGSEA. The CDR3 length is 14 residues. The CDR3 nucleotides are TGCAGCGCAGCGCCCAGCGGGGCCCAAGAGACCCAGTACTTC. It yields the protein CSAAPSGAQETQYF.

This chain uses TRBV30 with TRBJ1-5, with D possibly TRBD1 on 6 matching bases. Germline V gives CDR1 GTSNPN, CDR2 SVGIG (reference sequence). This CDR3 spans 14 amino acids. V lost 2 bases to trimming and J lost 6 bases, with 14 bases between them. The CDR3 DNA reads TGTGCCTGGAGTTCGGGGGGGCGCGGTCAGCCCCAGCATTTT. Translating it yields CAWSSGGRGQPQHF.

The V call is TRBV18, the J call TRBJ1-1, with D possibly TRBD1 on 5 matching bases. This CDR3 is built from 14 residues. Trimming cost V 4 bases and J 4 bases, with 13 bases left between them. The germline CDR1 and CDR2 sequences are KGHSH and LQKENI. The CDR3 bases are TGTGCCAGCTCACGCGAGGGGTACGGCACTGAAGCTTTCTTT. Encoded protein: CASSREGYGTEAFF.

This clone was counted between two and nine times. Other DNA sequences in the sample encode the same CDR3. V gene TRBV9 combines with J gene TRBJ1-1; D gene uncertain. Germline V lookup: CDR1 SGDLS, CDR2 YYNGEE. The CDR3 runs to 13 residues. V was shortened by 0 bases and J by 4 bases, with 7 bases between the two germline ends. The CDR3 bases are TGTGCCAGCAGCGTAGGCGGTAGCACTGAAGCTTTCTTT. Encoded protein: CASSVGGSTEAFF. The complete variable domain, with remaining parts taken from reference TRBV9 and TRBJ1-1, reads DSGVTQTPKHLITATGQRVTLRCSPRSGDLSVYWYQQSLDQGLQFLIQYYNGEERAKGNILERFSAQQFPDLHSELNLSSLELGDSALYFCASSVGGSTEAFFGQGTRLTVV.

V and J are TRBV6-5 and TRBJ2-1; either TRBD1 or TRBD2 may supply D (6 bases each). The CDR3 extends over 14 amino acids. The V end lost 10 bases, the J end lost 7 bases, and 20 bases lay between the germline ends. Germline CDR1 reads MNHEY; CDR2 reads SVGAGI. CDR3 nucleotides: TGTGCCACTCGTGAGCCCGGGGGCTGGAATGAGCAGTTCTTC. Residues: CATREPGGWNEQFF.

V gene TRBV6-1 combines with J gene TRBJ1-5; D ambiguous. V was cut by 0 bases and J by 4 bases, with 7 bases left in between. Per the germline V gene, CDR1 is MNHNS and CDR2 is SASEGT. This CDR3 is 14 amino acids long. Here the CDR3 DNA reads TGTGCCAGCAGTGAAGCGCCCGGGAATCAGCCCCAGCATTTT. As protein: CASSEAPGNQPQHF.

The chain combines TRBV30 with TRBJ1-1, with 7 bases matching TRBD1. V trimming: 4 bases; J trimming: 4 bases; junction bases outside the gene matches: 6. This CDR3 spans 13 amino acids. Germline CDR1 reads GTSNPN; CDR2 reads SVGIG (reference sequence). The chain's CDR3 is CAWTLTGFTEAFF. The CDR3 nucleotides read TGTGCCTGGACACTGACAGGGTTCACTGAAGCTTTCTTT.

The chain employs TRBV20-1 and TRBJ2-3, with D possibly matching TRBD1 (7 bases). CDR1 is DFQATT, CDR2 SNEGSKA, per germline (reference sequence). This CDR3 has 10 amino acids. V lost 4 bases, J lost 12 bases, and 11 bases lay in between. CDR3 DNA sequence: TGCAGTGCTATGACAGGGACTCAGTATTTT. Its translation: CSAMTGTQYF.

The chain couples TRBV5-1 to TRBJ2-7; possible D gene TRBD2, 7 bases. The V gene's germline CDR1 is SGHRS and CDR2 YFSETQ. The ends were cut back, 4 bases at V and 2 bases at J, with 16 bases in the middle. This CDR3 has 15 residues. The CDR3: CASSPGRGRAYEQYF. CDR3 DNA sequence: TGCGCCAGCAGCCCGGGGCGGGGGCGCGCCTACGAGCAGTACTTC.

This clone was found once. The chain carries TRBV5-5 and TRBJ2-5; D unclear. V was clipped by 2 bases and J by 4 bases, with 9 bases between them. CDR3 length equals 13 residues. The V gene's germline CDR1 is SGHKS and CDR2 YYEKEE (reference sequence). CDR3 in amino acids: CASSFLVGETQYF. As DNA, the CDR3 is TGTGCCAGCAGCTTCCTAGTAGGAGAGACCCAGTACTTC.

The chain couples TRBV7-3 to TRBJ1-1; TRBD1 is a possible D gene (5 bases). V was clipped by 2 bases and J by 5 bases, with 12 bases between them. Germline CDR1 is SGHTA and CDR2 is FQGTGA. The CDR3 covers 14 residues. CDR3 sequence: CASSLGDWETEAFF. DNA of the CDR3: TGTGCCAGCAGCTTAGGGGACTGGGAAACTGAAGCTTTCTTT.

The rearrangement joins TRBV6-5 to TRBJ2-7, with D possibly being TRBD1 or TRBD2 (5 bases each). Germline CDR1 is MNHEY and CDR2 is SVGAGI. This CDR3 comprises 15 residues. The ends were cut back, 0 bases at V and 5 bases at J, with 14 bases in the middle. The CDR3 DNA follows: TGTGCCAGCAGTTACTCACACGGGGCCCTCAACGAGCAGTACTTC. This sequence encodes CASSYSHGALNEQYF.

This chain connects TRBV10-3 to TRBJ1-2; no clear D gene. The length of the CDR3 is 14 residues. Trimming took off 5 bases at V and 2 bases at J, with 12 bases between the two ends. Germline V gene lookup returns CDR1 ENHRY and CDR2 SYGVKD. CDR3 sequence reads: CAISLDTLNYGYTF. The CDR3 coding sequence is TGTGCCATCAGTCTGGATACTTTAAACTATGGCTACACCTTC.

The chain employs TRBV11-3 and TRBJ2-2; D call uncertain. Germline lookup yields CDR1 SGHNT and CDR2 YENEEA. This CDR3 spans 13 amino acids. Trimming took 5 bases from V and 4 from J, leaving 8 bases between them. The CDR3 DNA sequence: TGTGCCAGCAGCCACACTACCACCGGGGAGCTGTTTTTT. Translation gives CASSHTTTGELFF.

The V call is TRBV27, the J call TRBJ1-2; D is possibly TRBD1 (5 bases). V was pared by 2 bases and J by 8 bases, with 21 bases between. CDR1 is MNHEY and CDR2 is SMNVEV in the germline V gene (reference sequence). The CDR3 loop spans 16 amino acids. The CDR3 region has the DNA TGTGCCAGCAGTTTAAACCCCTACGGGCAGGGAGCAGGCTACACCTTC. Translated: CASSLNPYGQGAGYTF.

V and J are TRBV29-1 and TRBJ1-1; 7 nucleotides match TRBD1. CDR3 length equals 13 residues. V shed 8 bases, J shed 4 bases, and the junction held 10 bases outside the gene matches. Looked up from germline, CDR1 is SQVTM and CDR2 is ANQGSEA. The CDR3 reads CSPWGGGGTEAFF. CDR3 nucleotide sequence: TGCAGCCCTTGGGGAGGGGGCGGCACTGAAGCTTTCTTT.

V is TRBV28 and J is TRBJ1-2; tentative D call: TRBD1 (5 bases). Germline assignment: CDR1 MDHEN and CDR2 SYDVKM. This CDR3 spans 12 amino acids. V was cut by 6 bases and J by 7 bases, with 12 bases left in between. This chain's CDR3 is CASSELGVGYTF. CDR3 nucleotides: TGTGCCAGCAGCGAATTAGGGGTTGGCTACACCTTC.

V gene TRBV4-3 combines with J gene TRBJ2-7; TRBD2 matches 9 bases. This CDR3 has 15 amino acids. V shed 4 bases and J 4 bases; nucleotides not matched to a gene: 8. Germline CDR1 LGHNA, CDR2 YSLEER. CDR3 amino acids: CASSLRLAEQYEQYF. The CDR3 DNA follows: TGCGCCAGCAGCCTTCGACTAGCGGAGCAATACGAGCAGTACTTC.

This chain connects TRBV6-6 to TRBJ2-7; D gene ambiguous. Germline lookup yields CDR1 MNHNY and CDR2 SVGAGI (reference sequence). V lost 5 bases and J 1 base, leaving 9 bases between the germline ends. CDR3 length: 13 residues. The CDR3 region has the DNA TGTGCCAGCAGTAACCCCGGTTCCTACGAGCAGTACTTC. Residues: CASSNPGSYEQYF.

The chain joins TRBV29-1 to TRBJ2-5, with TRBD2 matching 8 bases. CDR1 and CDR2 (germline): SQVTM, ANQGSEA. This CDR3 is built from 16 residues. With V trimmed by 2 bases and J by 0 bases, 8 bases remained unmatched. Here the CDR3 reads CSVELQRGLYQETQYF. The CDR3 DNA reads TGCAGCGTTGAATTGCAGCGGGGGTTGTACCAAGAGACCCAGTACTTC.

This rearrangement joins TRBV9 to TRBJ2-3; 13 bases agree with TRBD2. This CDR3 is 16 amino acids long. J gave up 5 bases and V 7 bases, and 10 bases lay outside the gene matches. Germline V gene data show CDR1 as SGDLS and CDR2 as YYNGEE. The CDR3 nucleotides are TGTGCCAGCGGGTTAGCCGGGACTAGCGGGAAAGATACGCAGTATTTT. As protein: CASGLAGTSGKDTQYF. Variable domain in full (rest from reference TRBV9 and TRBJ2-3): DSGVTQTPKHLITATGQRVTLRCSPRSGDLSVYWYQQSLDQGLQFLIQYYNGEERAKGNILERFSAQQFPDLHSELNLSSLELGDSALYFCASGLAGTSGKDTQYFGPGTRLTVL.

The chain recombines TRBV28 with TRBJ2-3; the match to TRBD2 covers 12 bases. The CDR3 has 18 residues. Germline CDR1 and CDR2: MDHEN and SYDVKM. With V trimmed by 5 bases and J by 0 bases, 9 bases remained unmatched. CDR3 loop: CASSTFASGGDSTDTQYF. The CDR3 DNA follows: TGTGCCAGCAGTACCTTTGCTAGCGGGGGGGACAGCACAGATACGCAGTATTTT.

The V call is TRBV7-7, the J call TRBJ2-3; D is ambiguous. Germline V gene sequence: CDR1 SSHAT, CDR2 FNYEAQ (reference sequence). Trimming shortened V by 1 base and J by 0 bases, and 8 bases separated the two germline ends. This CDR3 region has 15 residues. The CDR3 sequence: CASSLVFSSTDTQYF. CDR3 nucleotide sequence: TGTGCCAGCAGCTTAGTATTCTCTAGCACAGATACGCAGTATTTT. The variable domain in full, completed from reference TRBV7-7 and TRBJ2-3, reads GAGVSQSPRYKVTKRGQDVTLRCDPISSHATLYWYQQALGQGPEFLTYFNYEAQPDKSGLPSDRFSAERPEGSISTLTIQRTEQRDSAMYRCASSLVFSSTDTQYFGPGTRLTVL.

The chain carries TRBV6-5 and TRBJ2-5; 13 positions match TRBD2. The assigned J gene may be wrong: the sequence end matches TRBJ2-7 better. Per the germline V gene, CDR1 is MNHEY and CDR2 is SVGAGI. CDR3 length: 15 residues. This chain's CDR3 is CASSFGLAGVYEQYF. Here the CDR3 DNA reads TGTGCCAGCAGCTTCGGACTAGCGGGGGTCTACGAGCAGTACTTC.

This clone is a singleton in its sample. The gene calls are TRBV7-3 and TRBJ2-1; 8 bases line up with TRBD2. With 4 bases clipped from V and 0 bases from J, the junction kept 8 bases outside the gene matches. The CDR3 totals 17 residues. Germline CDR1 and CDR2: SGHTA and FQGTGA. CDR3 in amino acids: CASSSKVGTSSYNEQFF. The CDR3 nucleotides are TGTGCCAGCAGCTCAAAGGTTGGGACTAGCTCCTACAATGAGCAGTTCTTC.

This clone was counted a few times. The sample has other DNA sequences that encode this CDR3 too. The DNA for the CDR3 is TGCAGCGTTGAGCGGCAAGAGACCCAGTACTTC. It encodes CSVERQETQYF. The chain combines TRBV29-1 with TRBJ2-5, with D uncertain. The V end was cut by 3 bases, the J end by 2 bases, with 4 bases between. Germline V gene sequence: CDR1 SQVTM, CDR2 ANQGSEA. This CDR3 region has 11 residues. Full variable domain (outside the CDR3, taken from reference TRBV29-1 and TRBJ2-5): SAVISQKPSRDICQRGTSLTIQCQVDSQVTMMFWYRQQPGQSLTLIATANQGSEATYESGFVIDKFPISRPNLTFSTLTVSNMSPEDSSIYLCSVERQETQYFGPGTRLLVL.